This T cell receptor (beta chain) is drawn from a study of T cells after yellow fever vaccination. Study conclusions and caveats: Researchers cautioned that FACS-sorted repertoires could harbor abundant clonotypes contaminating from the bulk population. Detected again after the booster were most primary-vaccination clones, at 95% to 98% CD4 and 80% to 90% CD8.

5'RACE template switching produced TCR cDNA carrying a universal primer site and UMIs. One entry per CDR3 protein results from TCRdb running MiXCR on the 5' RACE reads. The sample holds 320,000 or so distinct CDR3 sequences, about 7.8% seen once. On this clonotype itself: Its antigen is currently unknown.

Germline CDR1 is SEHNR and CDR2 is FQNEAQ (reference sequence). V lost 1 base and J 4 bases, leaving 9 bases between the germline ends. The CDR3 has 14 amino acids. This clonotype was obtained from a man between 18 and 29 years old who received the YFV17D yellow fever vaccine. The V and J genes are TRBV7-9 and TRBJ2-3; a weak D match, TRBD2 (6 bases). Sample: PBMCs, taken around 45 days after the first yellow fever vaccination. The CDR3 DNA is TGTGCCAGCAGCTTAGTCGCGGGGCCAGATACGCAGTATTTT. Amino acid sequence: CASSLVAGPDTQYF.